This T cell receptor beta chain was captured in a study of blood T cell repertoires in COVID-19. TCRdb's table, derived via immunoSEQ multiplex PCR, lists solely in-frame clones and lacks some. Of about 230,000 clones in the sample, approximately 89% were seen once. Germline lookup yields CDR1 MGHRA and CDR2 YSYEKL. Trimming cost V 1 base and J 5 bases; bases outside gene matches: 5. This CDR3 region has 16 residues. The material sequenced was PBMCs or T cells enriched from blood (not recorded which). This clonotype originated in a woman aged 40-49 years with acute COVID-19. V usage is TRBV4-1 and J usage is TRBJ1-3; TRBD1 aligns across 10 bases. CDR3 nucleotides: TGCGCCAGCAGCCAAGGCGACAGGGGGCGCCGAAACACCATATATTTT. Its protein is CASSQGDRGRRNTIYF.